The subject of this entry is one T cell receptor beta chain. Its antigen remains unidentified. At sampling all donors were nominally healthy, likely with unrecorded immune exposures. This entry belongs to a study of cytomegalovirus exposure and HLA in healthy donors. Study results and limitations: Follow-up analysis later connected one missense variant in DCLRE1C with trimming of TCR beta V- and J-genes. Several of the most significant clusters appeared, in a later analysis, to be linked to common viral pathogens. What a later analysis reportedly showed was that an Asian-associated ancestry cluster had fewer N-insertions than the approximately 670-donor mean.

Losses at the gene ends were 0 bases for V and 3 bases for J; bases not matched to a gene: 8. The CDR3 covers 17 residues. Per germline, CDR1 MRHNA and CDR2 SNTAGT. This PCR relied on a set of 60 Vbeta primers and 13 Jbeta primers. Produced via immunoSEQ multiplex PCR; TCRdb's table is partial and in-frame only. The sample consists of some 130,000 clones, roughly 77% of them appearing once. This chain joins TRBV6-4 and TRBJ2-7, with TRBD2 identical over 10 bases. The clonotype originates from a man aged 25-45 years in good health. The sequenced sample was PBMCs. In DNA form, the CDR3 reads TGTGCCAGCAGTGACTCGAGACTAGCGGGCGATTTCTACGAGCAGTACTTC. It specifies CASSDSRLAGDFYEQYF.